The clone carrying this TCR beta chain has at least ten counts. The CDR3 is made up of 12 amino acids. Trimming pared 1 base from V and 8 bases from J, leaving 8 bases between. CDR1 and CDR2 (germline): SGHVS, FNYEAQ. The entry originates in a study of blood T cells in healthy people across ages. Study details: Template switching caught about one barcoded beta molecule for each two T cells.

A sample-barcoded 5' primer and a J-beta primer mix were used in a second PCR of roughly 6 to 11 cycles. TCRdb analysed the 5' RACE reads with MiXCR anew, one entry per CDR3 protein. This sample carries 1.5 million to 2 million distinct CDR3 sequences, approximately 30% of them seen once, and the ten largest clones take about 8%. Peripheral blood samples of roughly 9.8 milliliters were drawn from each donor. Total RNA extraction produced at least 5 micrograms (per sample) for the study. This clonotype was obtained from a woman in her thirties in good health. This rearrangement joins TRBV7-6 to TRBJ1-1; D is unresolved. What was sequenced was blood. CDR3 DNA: TGTGCCAGCAGCTTAGAGCAGGAGGAAGCTTTCTTT. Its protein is CASSLEQEEAFF.